This T cell receptor beta chain was profiled in a study of Graves' ophthalmopathy and Graves' hyperthyroidism. In its sample, this clonotype was seen many times. Using RNA transcripts, the TCR beta CDR3 regions were amplified. HTBI-primed RT-PCR formed the first round, and a multiplex PCR formed the second. A single record per CDR3 protein comes from TCRdb applying MiXCR to the multiplex PCR reads. The data show 300,000 to 400,000 distinct CDR3 sequences, roughly 17% seen once. The receptor comes from an adult man with Graves' ophthalmopathy. The sample consisted of peripheral blood.

DNA of the CDR3: TGTGCCAGCAGTGAAATGGGCAGGATCTCCTACGAGCAGTACTTC. Amino acids: CASSEMGRISYEQYF. This chain links TRBV6-1 with TRBJ2-7; D unresolved. Germline-derived CDR1 and CDR2 are MNHNS and SASEGT. The V end was cut by 2 bases, the J end by 0 bases, with 11 bases between. This CDR3 has 15 amino acids.